The entry below describes one TCR beta chain. Sequencing used immunoSEQ multiplex PCR; TCRdb keeps in-frame clones, though not all of them. The sample includes roughly 190,000 clones, 82% of them seen just once. The source of the sample is a study of blood T cell repertoires in COVID-19. This CDR3 is built from 16 residues. The V gene's germline CDR1 is LGHNA and CDR2 YNFKEQ. The ends were cut back, 0 bases at V and 6 bases at J, with 15 bases in the middle. Participants spanned ages about 18 to 90 years and resided in roughly 22 US areas. The study counted Cohort 3 donors as recovered given two negative PCRs, clearance, or symptom resolution.

The chain carries TRBV4-2 and TRBJ1-3; D is undetermined. The clonotype was recovered from a man in his forties who had recovered from COVID-19. The specimen sequenced was PBMCs or T cells enriched from blood (not recorded which). In DNA form, the CDR3 reads TGTGCCAGCAGCCAAGATTATGGCAGCGCGCTAAACACCATATATTTT. Translated, it gives CASSQDYGSALNTIYF.